This passage covers 2 T cell receptor beta chains from one sample sequenced in a study of read filtering for tumor transcriptome and immune sequencing. From roughly 0.4 ug of RNA, a library with molecular barcoded alpha/delta and beta/gamma adaptors was made. TCRdb re-called the reads with MiXCR, one entry per CDR3 protein. The data contain about 63,000 distinct CDR3 sequences, around 14% of them singletons. The sequenced sample consisted of a population of CD138-negative cells sorted from bone marrow. The receptors were sampled from a donor aged 40 or over with multiple myeloma.

In this sample, this clonotype turned up many times. The CDR3, as DNA: TGTGCCAGCAGCTTGGACCTTGGACGGGCCAAGGCTCAGCAGTTCTTC. Translation gives CASSLDLGRAKAQQFF. This chain connects TRBV5-6 to TRBJ2-1; D unresolved. Germline V gives CDR1 SGHDT, CDR2 YYEEEE. The CDR3 length is 16 residues. Trimming took 0 bases from V and 11 from J, leaving 21 bases between them.

This clonotype was seen at least ten times. This chain connects TRBV5-1 to TRBJ1-1, with D uncertain. The CDR3 is 12 amino acids. V gave up 1 base and J gave up 0 bases, with 1 base separating them. Germline V gene data show CDR1 as SGHRS and CDR2 as YFSETQ. This CDR3 reads CASSLMNTEAFF. The CDR3 nucleotides read TGCGCCAGCAGCTTGATGAACACTGAAGCTTTCTTT. The entire variable domain, with the rest obtained from reference TRBV5-1 and TRBJ1-1, is as follows: KAGVTQTPRYLIKTRGQQVTLSCSPISGHRSVSWYQQTPGQGLQFLFEYFSETQRNKGNFPGRFSGRQFSNSRSEMNVSTLELGDSALYLCASSLMNTEAFFGQGTRLTVV.